The entry below describes one TCR beta chain. This entry is derived from a study of blood T cell repertoires in COVID-19. Study overall: COVID-19 samples, acute and convalescent, were from the United States, Italy and Spain. Sources were T cells, B-cell-depleted T cells, or PBMCs; the material itself was cDNA or gDNA.

Original handling: How many nucleated cells were present was estimated from reference gene primer amplification. Assay: immunoSEQ multiplex PCR; the TCRdb copy retains only in-frame clones and omits some. Clonal size and the V and J genes are those of that table, whereas D and trimming came from the DNA. The data show 150,000 to 200,000 clones, about 90% seen once. The specimen was peripheral blood. The sequence was obtained from a woman between 70 and 85 years old with acute or convalescent COVID-19.

The CDR3: CASSSDSNSNQPQHF. CDR3 DNA sequence: TGTGCCAGCAGCTCGGACAGCAATAGCAATCAGCCCCAGCATTTT. This chain links TRBV7-2 with TRBJ1-5, with D maybe TRBD1 (6 bases). Looked up from germline, CDR1 is SGHTA and CDR2 is FQGNSA. CDR3 length: 15 amino acids. Trimming stripped 4 bases from V and 0 bases from J, with 10 bases between.